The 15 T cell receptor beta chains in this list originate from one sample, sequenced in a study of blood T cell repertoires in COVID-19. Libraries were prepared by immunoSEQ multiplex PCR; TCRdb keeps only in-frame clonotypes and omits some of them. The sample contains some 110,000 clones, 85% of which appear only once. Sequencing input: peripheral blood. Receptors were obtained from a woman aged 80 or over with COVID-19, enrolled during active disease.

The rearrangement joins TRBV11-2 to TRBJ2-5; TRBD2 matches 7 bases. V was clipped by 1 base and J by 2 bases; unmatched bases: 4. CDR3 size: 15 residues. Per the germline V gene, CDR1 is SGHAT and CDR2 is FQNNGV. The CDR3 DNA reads TGTGCCAGCAGCTTAGTAGCGGGCAGTCAAGAGACCCAGTACTTC. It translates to CASSLVAGSQETQYF.

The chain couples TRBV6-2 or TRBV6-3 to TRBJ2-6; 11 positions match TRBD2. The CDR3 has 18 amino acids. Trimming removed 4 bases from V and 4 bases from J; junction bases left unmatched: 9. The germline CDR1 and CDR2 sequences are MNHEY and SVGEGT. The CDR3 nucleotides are TGTGCCAGCAGTTCGAGGACTAGCGGGCCCAAGGGGGCCAACGTCCTGACTTTC. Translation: CASSSRTSGPKGANVLTF.

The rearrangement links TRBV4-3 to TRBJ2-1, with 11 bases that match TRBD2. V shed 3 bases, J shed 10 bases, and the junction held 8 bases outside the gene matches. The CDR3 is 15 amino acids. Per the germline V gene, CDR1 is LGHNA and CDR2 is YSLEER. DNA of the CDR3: TGCGCCAGCAGCCACGATCTCGGGACTAGCGGAGAGCAGTTCTTC. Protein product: CASSHDLGTSGEQFF.

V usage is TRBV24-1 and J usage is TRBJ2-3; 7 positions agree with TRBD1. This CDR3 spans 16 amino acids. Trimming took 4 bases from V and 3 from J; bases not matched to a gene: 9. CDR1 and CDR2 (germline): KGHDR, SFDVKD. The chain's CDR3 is CATSDPTGLGTDTQYF. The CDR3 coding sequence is TGTGCCACCAGTGACCCGACAGGGCTGGGTACAGATACGCAGTATTTT.

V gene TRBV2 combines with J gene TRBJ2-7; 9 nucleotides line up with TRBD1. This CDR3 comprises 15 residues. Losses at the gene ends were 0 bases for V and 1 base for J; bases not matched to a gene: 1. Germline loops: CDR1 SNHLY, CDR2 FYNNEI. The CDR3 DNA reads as TGTGCCAGCAGTGAAGCGGGGACAGGGTCCTACGAGCAGTACTTC. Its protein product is CASSEAGTGSYEQYF.

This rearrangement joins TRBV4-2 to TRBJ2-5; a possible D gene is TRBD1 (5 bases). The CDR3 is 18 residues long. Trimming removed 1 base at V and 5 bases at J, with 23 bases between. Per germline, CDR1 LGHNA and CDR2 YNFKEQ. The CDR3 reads CASSQVGAPNQLVETQYF. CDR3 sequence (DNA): TGTGCCAGCAGCCAAGTTGGGGCGCCGAACCAGCTAGTCGAGACCCAGTACTTC.

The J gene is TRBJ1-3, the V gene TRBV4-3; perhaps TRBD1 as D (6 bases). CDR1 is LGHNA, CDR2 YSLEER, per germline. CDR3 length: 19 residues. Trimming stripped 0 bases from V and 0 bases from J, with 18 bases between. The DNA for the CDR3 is TGCGCCAGCAGCCAAGAGCGGGGGCGACGACGCCACTCTGGAAACACCATATATTTT. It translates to CASSQERGRRRHSGNTIYF.

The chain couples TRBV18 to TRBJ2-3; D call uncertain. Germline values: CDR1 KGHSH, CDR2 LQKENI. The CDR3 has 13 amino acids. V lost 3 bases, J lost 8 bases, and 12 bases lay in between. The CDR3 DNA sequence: TGTGCCAGCTCACCTCCCCCTTCGGGTACGCAGTATTTT. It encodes CASSPPPSGTQYF. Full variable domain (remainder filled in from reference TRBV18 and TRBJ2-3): NAGVMQNPRHLVRRRGQEARLRCSPMKGHSHVYWYRQLPEEGLKFMVYLQKENIIDESGMPKERFSAEFPKEGPSILRIQQVVRGDSAAYFCASSPPPSGTQYFGPGTRLTVL.

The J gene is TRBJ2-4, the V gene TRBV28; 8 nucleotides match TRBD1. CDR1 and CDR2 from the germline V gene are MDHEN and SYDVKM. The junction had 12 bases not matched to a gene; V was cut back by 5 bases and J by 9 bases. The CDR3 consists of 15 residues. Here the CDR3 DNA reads TGTGCCAGCAGTAATTATGGACAGGGAAGTAGCATTCAGTACTTC. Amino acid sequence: CASSNYGQGSSIQYF.

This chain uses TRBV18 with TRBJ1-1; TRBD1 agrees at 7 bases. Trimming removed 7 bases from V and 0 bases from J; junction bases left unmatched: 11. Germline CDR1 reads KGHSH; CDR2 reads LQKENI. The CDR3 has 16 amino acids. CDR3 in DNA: TGTGCCAGCTTCCGGGGGAAGACAGGGCTGAACACTGAAGCTTTCTTT. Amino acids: CASFRGKTGLNTEAFF.

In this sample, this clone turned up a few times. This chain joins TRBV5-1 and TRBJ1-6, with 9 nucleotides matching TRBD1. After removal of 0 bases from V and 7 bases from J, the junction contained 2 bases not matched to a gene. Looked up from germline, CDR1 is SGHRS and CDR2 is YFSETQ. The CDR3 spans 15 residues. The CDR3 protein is CASSLAGQGNSPLHF. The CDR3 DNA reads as TGCGCCAGCAGCTTGGCCGGACAGGGGAATTCACCCCTCCACTTT.

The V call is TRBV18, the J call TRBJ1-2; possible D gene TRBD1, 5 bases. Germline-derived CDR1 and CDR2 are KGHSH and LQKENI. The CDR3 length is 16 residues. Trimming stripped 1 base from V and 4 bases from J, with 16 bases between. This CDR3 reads CASSPQQDVSGYGYTF. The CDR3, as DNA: TGTGCCAGCTCACCACAACAGGATGTATCGGGCTATGGCTACACCTTC.

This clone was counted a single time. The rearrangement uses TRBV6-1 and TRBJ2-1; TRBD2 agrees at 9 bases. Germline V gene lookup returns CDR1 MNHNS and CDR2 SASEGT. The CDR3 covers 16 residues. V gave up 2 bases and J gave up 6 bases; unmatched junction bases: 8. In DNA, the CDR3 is TGTGCCAGCAGTGAAAGTTTTAGCGGGAGTGGCAATGAGCAGTTCTTC. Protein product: CASSESFSGSGNEQFF.

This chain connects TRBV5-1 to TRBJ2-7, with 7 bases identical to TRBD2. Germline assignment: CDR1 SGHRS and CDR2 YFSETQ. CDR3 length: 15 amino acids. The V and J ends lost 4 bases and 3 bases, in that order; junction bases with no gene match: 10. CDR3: CASSTGTNRDYEQYF. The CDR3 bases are TGCGCCAGCAGCACCGGGACTAACCGAGACTACGAGCAGTACTTC.

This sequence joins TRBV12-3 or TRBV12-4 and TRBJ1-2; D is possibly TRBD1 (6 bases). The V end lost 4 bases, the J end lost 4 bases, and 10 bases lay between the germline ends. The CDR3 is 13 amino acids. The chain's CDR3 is CASSSDRFYGYTF. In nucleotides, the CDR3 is TGTGCCAGCAGTTCAGACAGGTTCTATGGCTACACCTTC.